This T cell receptor (beta chain) is from a study of T-cell memory formation after mild COVID-19. A 5'RACE reaction primed in the constant segment made cDNA libraries of TCR alpha and TCR beta, and these carried sample barcodes and UMIs. TCRdb recomputed calls from the 5' RACE reads with MiXCR, one row per CDR3 protein. The repertoire holds around 410,000 distinct CDR3 sequences, with around 22% as singletons. This clonotype was detected ten times or more. Its cognate antigen is unknown. The study's findings and limits: Specificity for SARS-CoV-2 was not confirmed among the second-wave clones peaking on day 37. Cross-reactive memory seemingly joined, as some responding clones were found in pre-infection memory.

This receptor was taken from an adult woman who had mild COVID-19 (a few samples of this study predate the infection). Cell type and time point are not known. The sequenced sample consisted of PBMCs or a T cell subset sorted from them (not recorded which).

CDR3 coding DNA: TGCGCCAGCAGCTTAGCTAGCGGGGTCGCCTACAATGAGCAGTTCTTC. It yields the protein CASSLASGVAYNEQFF. This chain uses TRBV5-1 with TRBJ2-1; 9 nucleotides agree with TRBD2. Trimming took 2 bases from V and 2 from J; bases not matched to a gene: 5. The V gene's germline CDR1 is SGHRS and CDR2 YFSETQ. The CDR3 runs 16 residues.